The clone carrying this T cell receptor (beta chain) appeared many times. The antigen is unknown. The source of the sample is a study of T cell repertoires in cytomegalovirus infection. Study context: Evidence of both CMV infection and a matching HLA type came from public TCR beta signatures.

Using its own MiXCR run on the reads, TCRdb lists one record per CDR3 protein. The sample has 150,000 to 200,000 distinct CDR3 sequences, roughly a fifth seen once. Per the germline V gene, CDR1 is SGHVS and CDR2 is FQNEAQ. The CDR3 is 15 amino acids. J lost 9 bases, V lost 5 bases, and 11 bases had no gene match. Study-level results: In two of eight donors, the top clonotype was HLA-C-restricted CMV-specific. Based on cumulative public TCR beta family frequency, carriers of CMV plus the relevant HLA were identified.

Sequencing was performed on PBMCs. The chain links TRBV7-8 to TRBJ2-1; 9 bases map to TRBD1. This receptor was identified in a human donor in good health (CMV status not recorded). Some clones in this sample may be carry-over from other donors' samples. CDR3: CASSPSRDRVVEQFF. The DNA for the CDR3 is TGTGCCAGCAGCCCGTCCCGGGACAGGGTTGTTGAGCAGTTCTTC.